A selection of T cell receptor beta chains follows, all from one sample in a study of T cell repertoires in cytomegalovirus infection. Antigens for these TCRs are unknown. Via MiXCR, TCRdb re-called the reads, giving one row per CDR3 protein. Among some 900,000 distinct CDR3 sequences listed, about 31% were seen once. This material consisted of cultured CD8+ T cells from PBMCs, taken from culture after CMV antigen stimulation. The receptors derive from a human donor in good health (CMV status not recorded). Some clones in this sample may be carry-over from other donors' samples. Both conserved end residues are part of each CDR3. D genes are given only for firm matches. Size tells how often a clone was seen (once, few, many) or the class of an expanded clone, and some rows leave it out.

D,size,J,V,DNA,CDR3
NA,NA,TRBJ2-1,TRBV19,TGTGCCAGTAAGGAGGGGGCGCTGAGCCTATACAATGAGCAGTTCTTC,CASKEGALSLYNEQFF
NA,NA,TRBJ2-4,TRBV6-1,TGTGCCAGCAGTGAAATGGCGGGGGCGGCCAAAAACATTCAGTACTTC,CASSEMAGAAKNIQYF
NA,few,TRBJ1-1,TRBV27,TGTGCCACCTCGCCCCAAATGAACACTGAAGCTTTCTTT,CATSPQMNTEAFF
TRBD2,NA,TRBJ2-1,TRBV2,TGTGCCAGCAGTGATGATCAAGGACTAGCGGATGAGCAGTTCTTC,CASSDDQGLADEQFF
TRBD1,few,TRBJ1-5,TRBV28,TGTGCCAGCAGTCCTTCCTCGTCAGGGGGCCGGCAGCCCCAGCATTTT,CASSPSSSGGRQPQHF
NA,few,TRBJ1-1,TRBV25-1,TGTGCCAGCTCGACGCCCGGGGCTGACACTGAAGCTTTCTTT,CASSTPGADTEAFF
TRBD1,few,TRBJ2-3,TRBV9,TGTGCCAGCAGCTTTAGGACAGGTCGCACAGATACGCAGTATTTT,CASSFRTGRTDTQYF
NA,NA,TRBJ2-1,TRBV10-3,TGTGCCATCGCCGGCGGGGCGCCCTACAATGAGCAGTTCTTC,CAIAGGAPYNEQFF
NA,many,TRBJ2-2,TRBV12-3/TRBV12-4,TGTGCCAGCGGACGCGTGCCTGGCACCGGGGAGCTGTTTTTT,CASGRVPGTGELFF
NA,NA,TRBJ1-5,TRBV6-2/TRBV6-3,TGTGCCAGCAGATTCCGAAGCAATCAGCCCCAGCATTTT,CASRFRSNQPQHF
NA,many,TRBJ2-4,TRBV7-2,TGTGCCAGCAGCCCTAGGGTCCGCAGCATTCAGTACTTC,CASSPRVRSIQYF
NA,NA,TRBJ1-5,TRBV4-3,TGCGCCAGCAGCCAAGCGGGGGTGACAGGAGGGGAGCCCCAGCATTTT,CASSQAGVTGGEPQHF
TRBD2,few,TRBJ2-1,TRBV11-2,TGTGCCAGCAGCTTAGATCGAAATAGCGGGGGGGCCTACAATGAGCAGTTCTTC,CASSLDRNSGGAYNEQFF
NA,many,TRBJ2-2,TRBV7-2,TGTGCCAGCACCTACAGCGGGGAGCTGTTTTTT,CASTYSGELFF
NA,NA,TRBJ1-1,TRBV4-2,TGTGCCAGCAGCCAAGAAATAGGAAACGTATGGGACACTGAAGCTTTCTTT,CASSQEIGNVWDTEAFF
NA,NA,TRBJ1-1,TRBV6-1,TGTGCCAGCAGTGGGACGATGAACACTGAAGCTTTCTTT,CASSGTMNTEAFF
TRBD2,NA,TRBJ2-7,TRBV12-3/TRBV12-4,TGTGCCAGCAGTAGCGGGGGGCCCACCTACGAGCAGTACTTC,CASSSGGPTYEQYF
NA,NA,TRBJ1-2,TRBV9,TGTGCCAGCAGCGTAGGAAGCTATGGCTACACCTTC,CASSVGSYGYTF
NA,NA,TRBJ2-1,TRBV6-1,TGTGCCAGCAGTGACCCCGGACAGTCCCTCTACAATGAGCAGTTCTTC,CASSDPGQSLYNEQFF
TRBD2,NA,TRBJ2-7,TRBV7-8,TGTGCCAGCAGCTTAGTGCGGGGGACTCGGGGCGAGCAGTACTTC,CASSLVRGTRGEQYF
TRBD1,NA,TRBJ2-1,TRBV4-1,TGCGCCAGCAGCCAAGATCTTGGCGTCAGGGGGCACAGCTCCTACAATGAGCAGTTCTTC,CASSQDLGVRGHSSYNEQFF
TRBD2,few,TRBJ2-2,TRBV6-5,TGTGCCAGCAGTTACCCCGGTGCTAGCGGGGGGTTTGACACCGGGGAGCTGTTTTTT,CASSYPGASGGFDTGELFF
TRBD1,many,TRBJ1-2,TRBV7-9,TGTGCCAGCAGCTTACCGGTGAGACAGGGGTCGCATGGCTACACCTTC,CASSLPVRQGSHGYTF
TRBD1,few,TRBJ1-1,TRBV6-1,TGTGCCAGCAGTGGTAGGGGGCCGAGCACTGAAGCTTTCTTT,CASSGRGPSTEAFF
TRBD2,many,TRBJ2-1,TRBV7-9,TGTGCCAGCAGCCTAAGCGGGGGGGCCGGTGAGCAGTTCTTC,CASSLSGGAGEQFF
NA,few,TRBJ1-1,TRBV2,TGTGCCAGCAGACACGATAGGGACAAGACTACTTTTGAAGCTTTCTTT,CASRHDRDKTTFEAFF
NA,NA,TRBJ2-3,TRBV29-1,TGCAGCGTTGAAGGGGAGGTAGATACGCAGTATTTT,CSVEGEVDTQYF
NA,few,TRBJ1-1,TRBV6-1,TGTGCCAGCAGGCTACAGACGAACACTGAAGCTTTCTTT,CASRLQTNTEAFF
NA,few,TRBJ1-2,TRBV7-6,TGTGCCAGCAGCTTAGGGGGTGGCCAGAGCTACTATGGCTACACCTTC,CASSLGGGQSYYGYTF
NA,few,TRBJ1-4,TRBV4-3,TGCGCCAGCAGCCAAGATGTAAGAGCAAGGAATGAAAAACTGTTTTTT,CASSQDVRARNEKLFF
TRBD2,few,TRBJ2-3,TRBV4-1,TGCGCCAGCAGCAGTTCTAGCGGGGGGAGCACAGATACGCAGTATTTT,CASSSSSGGSTDTQYF
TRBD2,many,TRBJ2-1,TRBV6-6,TGTGCCACCCAGGGGACTAGCGCTATGAGCTCCTACAATGAGCAGTTCTTC,CATQGTSAMSSYNEQFF
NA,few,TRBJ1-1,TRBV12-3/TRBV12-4,TGTGCCAGCAGTTTAGCGCTCGACCGAACTGAAGCTTTCTTT,CASSLALDRTEAFF
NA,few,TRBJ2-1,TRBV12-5,TGTGCTAGTGGTTTTAATAGCGCCAGGAAGGAGCAGTTCTTC,CASGFNSARKEQFF
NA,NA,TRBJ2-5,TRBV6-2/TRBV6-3,TGTGCCAGCAGTACTGTGGACTACCAAGAGACCCAGTACTTC,CASSTVDYQETQYF
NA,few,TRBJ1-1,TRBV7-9,TGTGCCAGCAGCTCGTCCAGGAAAGTGAACACTGAAGCTTTCTTT,CASSSSRKVNTEAFF
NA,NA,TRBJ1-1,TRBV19,TGTGCCAGTAGGAGAGACAGTTGGATGAACACTGAAGCTTTCTTT,CASRRDSWMNTEAFF
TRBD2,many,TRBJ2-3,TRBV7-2,TGTGCCAGCAGCTCAACTAGCGGGGTCACAGATACGCAGTATTTT,CASSSTSGVTDTQYF
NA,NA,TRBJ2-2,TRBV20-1,TGCAGTGCTACCGGACATGAAGGGAACACCGGGGAGCTGTTTTTT,CSATGHEGNTGELFF
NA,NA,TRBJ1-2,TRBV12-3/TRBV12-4,TGTGCCAGCAGTCGAGGGCGGTATGGCTACACCTTC,CASSRGRYGYTF
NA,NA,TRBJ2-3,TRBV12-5,TGTGCTAGTGGTTCCTTCCGGGATTACTTTTCTAGCACAGATACGCAGTATTTT,CASGSFRDYFSSTDTQYF
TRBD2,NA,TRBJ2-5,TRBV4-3,TGCGCCAGCAGCCAAGAATCTAGCGGGACTCAAGAGACCCAGTACTTC,CASSQESSGTQETQYF
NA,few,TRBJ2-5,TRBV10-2,TGCGCCAGCAGTGAGTGGGAGGCAGGGCCCCAGTACTTC,CASSEWEAGPQYF
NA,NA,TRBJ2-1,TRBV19,TGTGCCAGTAGTGCAGGTCAACCCTGGGACAATGAGCAGTTCTTC,CASSAGQPWDNEQFF
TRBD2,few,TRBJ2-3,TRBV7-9,TGTGCCAGCAGCTTAGAGAGCGGGGCAGATACGCAGTATTTT,CASSLESGADTQYF
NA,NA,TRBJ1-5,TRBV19,TGTGCCAGTACTACGACAGAGGCCAATCAGCCCCAGCATTTT,CASTTTEANQPQHF
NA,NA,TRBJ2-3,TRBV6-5,TGTGCCAGCAGTTATCAGGCCACAGATACGCAGTATTTT,CASSYQATDTQYF
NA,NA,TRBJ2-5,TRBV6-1,TGTGCCAGCAGTGATGCGACCCAGTACTTC,CASSDATQYF
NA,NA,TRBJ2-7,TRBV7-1,TGTGTCAGCAGCGGTATTCAAGGAGCCTCCTACGAGCAGTACTTC,CVSSGIQGASYEQYF
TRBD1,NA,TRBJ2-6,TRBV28,TGTGCCAGCAGGCTTCCGACAGGGTCTGGGGCCAACGTCCTGACTTTC,CASRLPTGSGANVLTF
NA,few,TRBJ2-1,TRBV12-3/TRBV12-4,TGTGCCAGCAGGTCAGGGAGGAGAGAGCAGTTCTTC,CASRSGRREQFF
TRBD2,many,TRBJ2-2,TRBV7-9,TGTGCCAGCAGCTCACTATGGACTGGCGGGGGGTCGAACACCGGGGAGCTGTTTTTT,CASSSLWTGGGSNTGELFF
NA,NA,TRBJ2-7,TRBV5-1,TGCGCCAGCAGCCCCCAATTTGACGGTTACTCCTACGAGCAGTACTTC,CASSPQFDGYSYEQYF
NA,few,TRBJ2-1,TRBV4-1,TGCGCCAGCAGCACACTCTCAGTGAGCTCCTACAATGAGCAGTTCTTC,CASSTLSVSSYNEQFF
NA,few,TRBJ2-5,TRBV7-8,TGTGCCAGCAGCGCCCGGCGGGGAAAAGAGACCCAGTACTTC,CASSARRGKETQYF
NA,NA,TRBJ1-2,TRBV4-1,TGCGCCAGCAGCCATCCCCCGGACAGCCAATTCTATGGCTACACCTTC,CASSHPPDSQFYGYTF
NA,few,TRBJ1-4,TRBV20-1,TGCAGTGCTAGGACAGACCTGGTTTTTGAGACTAATGAAAAACTGTTTTTT,CSARTDLVFETNEKLFF
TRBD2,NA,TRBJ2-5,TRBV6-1,TGTGCCAGCAGTCGGGACGGAGCGGGAGACCTAAACTACTTC,CASSRDGAGDLNYF
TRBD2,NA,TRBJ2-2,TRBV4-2,TGTGCCAGCAGCCATCGAGCGGGGGCCCTCACCGGGGAGCTGTTTTTT,CASSHRAGALTGELFF
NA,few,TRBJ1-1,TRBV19,TGTGCCAGTTACAGGGAAGCGGACACTGAAGCTTTCTTT,CASYREADTEAFF